These T cell receptor beta chains were read from a single sample in a study of blood T cell repertoires in COVID-19. TCRdb's table, derived via immunoSEQ multiplex PCR, lists solely in-frame clones and lacks some. The sample shows 75,000 to 85,000 clones, around 80% of them seen only once. The sequenced sample consisted of peripheral blood. All receptors derive from a human donor in a cohort sampled during active COVID-19. The conserved cysteine and the conserved F or W are not part of the CDR3 here. The size entry is marked missing in some rows and otherwise reads once, few, many or a size class.

>-|TRBV6-2/TRBV6-3|TRBJ2-1
ASSPNGGNEQF
>-|TRBV19|TRBJ2-7
ASSQKAGLSDEQY
>-|TRBV3-1/TRBV3-2|TRBJ2-7
ASSQDFRTIVPIDNEQY
>-|TRBV19|TRBJ1-6
ASSISFRGLIGSPLH
>-|TRBV25-1|TRBJ2-7
ASSQTGITYEQY
>-|TRBV12-3/TRBV12-4|TRBJ1-2
ASIAQGGYGYT
>few|TRBV6-4|TRBJ1-2
ASSDWLVHNGYT
>few|TRBV9|TRBJ1-6
ASSLATGDISPLH
>-|TRBV2|TRBJ2-2
ASSQTSGGHTGELF
>-|TRBV4-1|TRBJ1-1
ASSQPGLGGGGTEAF
>-|TRBV5-1|TRBJ2-3
ASSFGQSTDTQY
>-|TRBV6-5|TRBJ1-2
ASSLPGQGFYGYT
>few|TRBV7-9|TRBJ1-5
ASSPGQGGSVLGNQPQH
>-|TRBV3-1/TRBV3-2|TRBJ1-3
ASSPTGTGNTIY
>few|TRBV11-1|TRBJ2-7
ASSLGGRGYEQY
>-|TRBV3-1/TRBV3-2|TRBJ1-2
ASSPVTGWGYT
>-|TRBV3-1/TRBV3-2|TRBJ2-5
ASSQDNGRRGGTQY
>-|TRBV2|TRBJ1-2
ASSDGTRGYT
>-|TRBV29-1|TRBJ1-1
SVEDIDSGAF
>-|TRBV2|TRBJ1-2
ASKEGQANYGYT
>-|TRBV13|TRBJ2-7
ASSPLGRGSSYEQY
>-|TRBV6-5|TRBJ2-3
ASRGSTDTQY
>-|TRBV27|TRBJ2-3
ASRQGRDRGGGDTQY
>-|TRBV10-3|TRBJ1-1
AINGGQVNTEAF
>-|TRBV20-1|TRBJ1-4
SARVQDKLF
>-|TRBV23-1|TRBJ2-7
ASSQPHWTGAAYEQY
>-|TRBV4-3|TRBJ1-3
ASSQDGGVRGNTIY
>once|TRBV11-3|TRBJ2-1
ASSLRADRDYNEQF
>once|TRBV7-8|TRBJ1-1
ASSLVRDTEAF
>-|TRBV25-1|TRBJ1-2
ASRSSRESYGYT
>-|TRBV19|TRBJ2-4
ASSITGLLAKNIQY
>few|TRBV2|TRBJ2-7
ASSEGARGYEQY
>-|TRBV6-1|TRBJ1-1
ASSEQGNTEAF
>-|TRBV29-1|TRBJ1-2
SVVTGSYGYT
>few|TRBV5-6|TRBJ1-2
ASNPVARGANGYT
>-|TRBV27|TRBJ2-5
ASSNRGLRETQY
>few|TRBV2|TRBJ2-2
ASGGGPGELF
>-|TRBV7-2|TRBJ1-1
ASSLVGATEAF
>-|TRBV11-2|TRBJ2-5
ASSLEGQGRETQY
>once|TRBV5-8|TRBJ1-1
ASSLSQNTEAF
>-|TRBV7-8|TRBJ1-1
ASSLASGGRGTTEAF
>-|TRBV7-2|TRBJ1-3
ASRSSGNTIY
>-|TRBV7-2|TRBJ2-7
ASSLAQGGAISYEQY
>-|TRBV6-5|TRBJ2-7
ASRPGGVSYEQY
>-|TRBV5-1|TRBJ2-2
ASRGSEGPNTGELF
>-|TRBV5-1|TRBJ2-4
ASSFSGQTKNIQY
>-|TRBV14|TRBJ1-3
ASSQGAVNSPSTIY
>-|TRBV5-8|TRBJ2-1
ASSSGLFNTYNEQF
>-|TRBV6-5|TRBJ2-7
ASSGQVSYEQY
>-|TRBV9|TRBJ2-7
ASSSHWAGGYEQY
>-|TRBV20-1|TRBJ2-7
SASAGYEQY
>-|TRBV7-2|TRBJ2-3
ASSTIPPGTGAADTQY